This TCR beta chain was retrieved from a study of blood T cell repertoires in COVID-19. Produced via immunoSEQ multiplex PCR; TCRdb's table is partial and in-frame only. The sample consists of 210,000 or so clones, 83% of them appearing once. In this sample, this clone turned up a few times. With 3 bases clipped from V and 3 bases from J, the junction kept 4 bases outside the gene matches. CDR3 length: 15 residues. Germline V gene sequence: CDR1 SGHTA, CDR2 FQGTGA. The source is a woman between 50 and 59 years old who had been exposed to COVID-19. The chain carries TRBV7-3 and TRBJ2-1; 8 bases agree with TRBD1. Sample: PBMCs or T cells enriched from blood (not recorded which). DNA for the CDR3: TGTGCCAGCAGCTTGACAGGGGACGGCTACAATGAGCAGTTCTTC. Amino acid sequence: CASSLTGDGYNEQFF.